These 29 T cell receptor beta chains originate from one sample sequenced in a study of T cells in Graves' hyperthyroidism and ophthalmopathy. Amplified regions were TCR beta CDR3 sequences from RNA transcripts. First-round RT-PCR with HTBI primers amplified the TCR CDR3 region. TCRdb reanalysed the multiplex PCR reads using MiXCR and keeps one entry per CDR3 protein. In the table there are 650,000 to 750,000 distinct CDR3 sequences, about 14% of which are singletons. Sequenced: blood. The receptors come from a woman aged 18-29 years with Graves' hyperthyroidism.

In this sample, this clonotype turned up a few times. The CDR3 DNA is TGTGCCAGCAGCGACAGGAACAGGGCCCAGTACTTC. Its translation is CASSDRNRAQYF. This chain connects TRBV6-2 or TRBV6-3 to TRBJ2-5; possibly TRBD1 for D (6 bases). CDR1 MNHEY and CDR2 SVGEGT come from the germline V gene. The CDR3 is 12 amino acids. Trimming stripped 6 bases from V and 9 bases from J, with 14 bases between.

This clonotype was counted between two and nine times. DNA for the CDR3: TGTGCCACCAGCAGAGATTACGCAGGGGTCGGCGGGACCTACGAGCAGTACTTC. As protein: CATSRDYAGVGGTYEQYF. The chain is built from TRBV15 and TRBJ2-7; D is perhaps TRBD1 or TRBD2 (6 bases each). The CDR3 has 18 residues. In germline, CDR1 is LNHNV, CDR2 YYDKDF (reference sequence). V was shortened by 0 bases and J by 2 bases, with 20 bases between the two germline ends.

The chain links TRBV20-1 to TRBJ2-7; D remains ambiguous. CDR1 and CDR2 (germline): DFQATT, SNEGSKA (reference sequence). The CDR3 runs 17 residues. The V end lost 0 bases, the J end lost 1 base, and 19 bases lay between the germline ends. CDR3 bases: TGCAGTGCTAGAGATAGGCTTCACGTCTTCTCATCCTACGAGCAGTACTTC. It specifies CSARDRLHVFSSYEQYF.

In this sample, this clonotype turned up a few times. V gene TRBV20-1 combines with J gene TRBJ2-7, with D perhaps matching TRBD1 (6 bases). CDR1 DFQATT and CDR2 SNEGSKA come from the germline V gene (reference sequence). The CDR3 has 14 amino acids. Trimming left V 5 bases short and J 0 bases short, with 14 bases between. CDR3: CSAPGQESSYEQYF. The CDR3 DNA reads as TGCAGTGCTCCGGGACAAGAGAGCTCCTACGAGCAGTACTTC.

At least ten counts were recorded for this clonotype. V usage is TRBV20-1 and J usage is TRBJ2-1; D possibly uses TRBD1 or TRBD2 (5 bases each). The V end was cut by 3 bases, the J end by 2 bases, with 11 bases between. The CDR3 is 14 amino acids. Per germline, CDR1 DFQATT and CDR2 SNEGSKA (reference sequence). The CDR3 loop reads CSASGDGPYNEQFF. The CDR3 DNA follows: TGCAGTGCTAGTGGGGACGGGCCCTACAATGAGCAGTTCTTC.

In this sample, this clonotype turned up a few times. V is TRBV14 and J is TRBJ2-3; 7 nucleotides agree with TRBD1. This CDR3 is built from 15 residues. With V trimmed by 2 bases and J by 2 bases, 4 bases remained unmatched. Germline V CDR1 and CDR2: SGHDN, FVKESK. In nucleotides, the CDR3 is TGTGCCAGCAGCCAAACGACAGGGCCCACAGATACGCAGTATTTT. Protein: CASSQTTGPTDTQYF.

This clonotype was counted at least ten times. The chain combines TRBV2 with TRBJ2-7; D gene ambiguous. Germline CDR1 reads SNHLY; CDR2 reads FYNNEI. V was trimmed by 7 bases and J by 1 base, leaving 17 bases between them. There are 15 residues in the CDR3. In nucleotides, the CDR3 is TGTGCCAGCACTGGTGGGCACAACCCATCCTACGAGCAGTACTTC. Its translation is CASTGGHNPSYEQYF. The full variable domain, with the rest looked up from reference TRBV2 and TRBJ2-7, is EPEVTQTPSHQVTQMGQEVILRCVPISNHLYFYWYRQILGQKVEFLVSFYNNEISEKSEIFDDQFSVERPDGSNFTLKIRSTKLEDSAMYFCASTGGHNPSYEQYFGPGTRLTVT.

This clonotype has a count of ten or more. In nucleotides, the CDR3 is TGCGCCAGCAGTGAAACCGGGGACGAGCAGTACTTC. Translating it yields CASSETGDEQYF. The rearrangement joins TRBV10-1 to TRBJ2-7; possibly TRBD2 for D (5 bases). Trimming took 3 bases from V and 5 from J, leaving 8 bases between them. Looked up from germline, CDR1 is WNHNN and CDR2 is SYGVQD (reference sequence). The CDR3 length is 12 residues.

This clonotype was seen a few times. The V and J genes are TRBV7-2 and TRBJ1-3; D is unresolved. Germline V gives CDR1 SGHTA, CDR2 FQGNSA. V was pared by 3 bases and J by 0 bases, with 9 bases between. The CDR3 covers 15 residues. CDR3 coding DNA: TGTGCCAGCAGCTTCGGGATCCTCTCTGGAAACACCATATATTTT. It specifies CASSFGILSGNTIYF.

J is TRBJ1-5 and V is TRBV6-1, with D uncertain. The V end was cut by 6 bases, the J end by 3 bases, with 12 bases between. Per germline, CDR1 MNHNS and CDR2 SASEGT. The CDR3 loop spans 14 amino acids. The chain's CDR3 is CASRGGGFNQPQHF. CDR3 coding DNA: TGTGCCAGCAGGGGCGGTGGATTCAATCAGCCCCAGCATTTT.

The J gene is TRBJ1-4, the V gene TRBV29-1, with no clear D. V gave up 3 bases and J gave up 10 bases, with 12 bases separating them. Germline V gene data show CDR1 as SQVTM and CDR2 as ANQGSEA. CDR3 length: 12 amino acids. CDR3 sequence (DNA): TGCAGCGTTGATATGGCCACGGGAAAACTGTTTTTT. The encoded protein is CSVDMATGKLFF.

This clonotype has at least ten counts. V gene TRBV30 combines with J gene TRBJ1-1, with TRBD1 matching 8 bases. With V trimmed by 5 bases and J by 0 bases, 11 bases remained unmatched. Germline V CDR1 and CDR2: GTSNPN, SVGIG (reference sequence). CDR3 length: 16 amino acids. This chain's CDR3 is CAWGSGGDPMNTEAFF. The CDR3, as DNA: TGTGCCTGGGGATCAGGGGGCGACCCGATGAACACTGAAGCTTTCTTT.

The chain employs TRBV3-1 and TRBJ1-3; perhaps TRBD1 as D (6 bases). Looked up from germline, CDR1 is LGHDT and CDR2 is YNNKEL (reference sequence). The CDR3 length is 14 residues. V was pared by 5 bases and J by 3 bases, with 11 bases between. The DNA of the CDR3 is TGTGCCAGCAGCGAGACAGGTCGTGGAAACACCATATATTTT. This sequence encodes CASSETGRGNTIYF.

This clonotype has only a few counts. The chain is built from TRBV20-1 and TRBJ1-4, with a possible D match to TRBD1 (5 bases). Trimming left V 0 bases short and J 10 bases short, with 21 bases between. This CDR3 spans 16 amino acids. CDR1 and CDR2 (germline): DFQATT, SNEGSKA (reference sequence). The CDR3 nucleotides read TGCAGTGCTAGAGATCGACAATTATGGGACCCGGGAAAACTGTTTTTT. Its translation is CSARDRQLWDPGKLFF.

This clonotype came up many times. The chain combines TRBV2 with TRBJ1-6; D is unclear. This CDR3 is 15 amino acids long. Germline V CDR1 and CDR2: SNHLY, FYNNEI. V was cut by 5 bases and J by 7 bases, with 15 bases left in between. CDR3 DNA: TGTGCCAGCAGTCCTCGGACGGAAGTAAATTCACCCCTCCACTTT. The encoded protein is CASSPRTEVNSPLHF.

This clonotype was observed at least ten times. The chain has TRBV4-3 and TRBJ2-2; D perhaps matches TRBD1 (5 bases). Trimming pared 2 bases from V and 5 bases from J, leaving 6 bases between. The CDR3 is 13 residues long. The germline V gene encodes CDR1 LGHNA and CDR2 YSLEER. This chain's CDR3 is CASSQPGTGELFF. CDR3 coding DNA: TGCGCCAGCAGCCAACCAGGGACCGGGGAGCTGTTTTTT.

This rearrangement joins TRBV19 to TRBJ1-2; D gene ambiguous. Trimming removed 5 bases at V and 4 bases at J, with 17 bases between. This CDR3 region has 15 residues. Per the germline V gene, CDR1 is LNHDA and CDR2 is SQIVND (reference sequence). The CDR3 is CASSFQFVKSYGYTF. DNA of the CDR3: TGTGCCAGTAGTTTCCAATTCGTGAAGTCCTATGGCTACACCTTC. The full variable domain, rest sourced from reference TRBV19 and TRBJ1-2, is DGGITQSPKYLFRKEGQNVTLSCEQNLNHDAMYWYRQDPGQGLRLIYYSQIVNDFQKGDIAEGYSVSREKKESFPLTVTSAQKNPTAFYLCASSFQFVKSYGYTFGSGTRLTVV.

The CDR3: CASSLVVLETQYF. The CDR3 DNA sequence: TGTGCCAGCAGCTTAGTTGTGTTAGAGACCCAGTACTTC. The gene calls are TRBV7-9 and TRBJ2-5; D not resolved. Germline CDR1 and CDR2: SEHNR and FQNEAQ (reference sequence). This CDR3 contains 13 residues. V was shortened by 1 base and J by 4 bases, with 7 bases between the two germline ends.

In nucleotides, the CDR3 is TGTGCCAGCAGCCTCACGGGCAGGGGGGACATCTATGGCTACACCTTC. Its protein product is CASSLTGRGDIYGYTF. The chain links TRBV7-9 to TRBJ1-2; 7 nucleotides align to TRBD1. This CDR3 comprises 16 residues. The germline gives CDR1 SEHNR, CDR2 FQNEAQ (reference sequence). V gave up 5 bases and J gave up 4 bases; unmatched junction bases: 13.

This clonotype has a handful of counts. V is TRBV10-2 and J is TRBJ2-1; no reliable D call. The CDR3 totals 12 residues. Germline V lookup: CDR1 WSHSY, CDR2 SAAADI. Trimming removed 8 bases at V and 4 bases at J, with 9 bases between. The CDR3 bases are TGCGCCAGCCAGACACAATACAATGAGCAGTTCTTC. Protein product: CASQTQYNEQFF.

The chain combines TRBV4-3 with TRBJ1-5; D might be TRBD1 (6 bases). The V gene's germline CDR1 is LGHNA and CDR2 YSLEER. V was shortened by 1 base and J by 9 bases, with 10 bases between the two germline ends. The CDR3 runs to 13 residues. CDR3 loop: CASSQGGGGPQHF. For the CDR3, the DNA is TGCGCCAGCAGCCAAGGAGGGGGAGGGCCCCAGCATTTT.

The genes are TRBV6-6 and TRBJ2-7; D possibly matches TRBD1 or TRBD2 (5 bases each). Germline V gives CDR1 MNHNY, CDR2 SVGAGI (reference sequence). The V and J ends lost 2 bases and 6 bases respectively, with 17 bases between them. The CDR3 covers 15 residues. The CDR3 reads CASSYGGLGALEQYF. The CDR3 DNA sequence: TGTGCCAGCAGTTACGGAGGACTCGGGGCCCTCGAGCAGTACTTC.

Regarding this clonotype: Given a much more abundant clone one base away, this may be a read error. J is TRBJ2-7 and V is TRBV7-8; 11 bases fit TRBD2. This CDR3 comprises 17 residues. Per germline, CDR1 SGHVS and CDR2 FQNEAQ. This CDR3 reads CVSSSRLAGRFSYEQYF. CDR3 bases: TGTGTCAGCAGCTCCCGACTAGCGGGAAGATTCTCCTACGAGCAGTACTTC.

The chain links TRBV4-1 to TRBJ2-3; either TRBD1 or TRBD2 may fit D (6 bases each). V was cut by 3 bases and J by 5 bases, with 21 bases left in between. This CDR3 spans 17 amino acids. CDR1 and CDR2 (germline): MGHRA, YSYEKL. This CDR3 reads CASSHPARGRTGDTQYF. Here the CDR3 DNA reads TGCGCCAGCAGCCATCCGGCCCGGGGGCGTACAGGAGATACGCAGTATTTT.

J is TRBJ2-1 and V is TRBV4-1, with D possibly called TRBD1 or TRBD2 (6 bases each). Germline V gene sequence: CDR1 MGHRA, CDR2 YSYEKL. The CDR3 is 11 amino acids. V was cut by 4 bases and J by 12 bases, with 10 bases left in between. The chain's CDR3 is CASSRGAGQFF. For the CDR3, the DNA is TGCGCCAGCAGCCGGGGGGCCGGGCAGTTCTTC.

This clonotype was counted ten times or more. The rearrangement joins TRBV12-3 or TRBV12-4 to TRBJ2-1; no reliable D call. The V gene lost 1 base and the J gene lost 0 bases, with 10 bases spanning the gap. The CDR3 runs 16 residues. This chain's CDR3 is CASSLGNPSSYNEQFF. The DNA of the CDR3 is TGTGCCAGCAGTTTAGGCAACCCGAGCTCCTACAATGAGCAGTTCTTC.

The table lists this clonotype with a few counts. V is TRBV28 and J is TRBJ2-2; 11 positions agree with TRBD2. J gave up 3 bases and V 6 bases, and 6 bases lay outside the gene matches. CDR1 is MDHEN and CDR2 is SYDVKM in the germline V gene. This CDR3 contains 16 residues. CDR3 residues: CASRLAGLADTGELFF. The DNA of the CDR3 is TGTGCCAGCAGGTTGGCGGGACTAGCGGACACCGGGGAGCTGTTTTTT.

The V gene is TRBV7-9, the J gene TRBJ1-2; D uncertain. Germline V gene sequence: CDR1 SEHNR, CDR2 FQNEAQ (reference sequence). The CDR3 spans 12 residues. Trimming took off 0 bases at V and 8 bases at J, with 7 bases between the two ends. The CDR3 coding sequence is TGTGCCAGCAGCTTAGCCACCGCGGGCTACACCTTC. It translates to CASSLATAGYTF.

This clonotype was seen repeatedly, ten times or more. The J gene is TRBJ2-1, the V gene TRBV11-3; TRBD2 agrees at 13 bases. The CDR3 is made up of 14 amino acids. CDR1 is SGHNT, CDR2 YENEEA, per germline. J lost 6 bases, V lost 5 bases, and 1 base had no gene match. The CDR3 bases are TGTGCCAGCAGCAGGACTAGCGGGAGCAATGAGCAGTTCTTC. As protein: CASSRTSGSNEQFF.